The rows below give T cell receptor beta chains drawn from one sample of a study of blood T cell repertoires in COVID-19. Assay used: immunoSEQ multiplex PCR; TCRdb lists only in-frame clones, some missing. Of tens of thousands of clones in the sample, more than 80% were seen once. The sequenced material came from peripheral blood. The receptors were sampled from a human donor with active COVID-19. The donor label of this sample is uncertain. Each CDR3 is given with its conserved first and last residue. Fields, in order: D gene, V gene, clone size, J gene, CDR3 protein, CDR3 DNA. The D gene is left open where the match is weak. Rows give clone size only sometimes, using once, few, many, or a class for an expanded clone.

>TRBD1|TRBV7-3|once|TRBJ1-6
CASSQGGRAGNSPLHF
TGTGCCAGCAGCCAGGGGGGCCGGGCCGGCAATTCACCCCTCCACTTT
>TRBD2|TRBV19|once|TRBJ2-6
CASSIGQREGQGANVLTF
TGTGCCAGTAGTATAGGCCAGCGGGAGGGCCAAGGGGCCAACGTCCTGACTTTC
>NA|TRBV7-7|NA|TRBJ2-2
CASSPGPETGELFF
TGTGCTAGCAGCCCAGGTCCCGAAACCGGGGAGCTGTTTTTT
>NA|TRBV3-1/TRBV3-2|NA|TRBJ2-4
CASSQVGAIGQYF
TGTGCCAGCAGCCAAGTTGGGGCTATTGGACAGTACTTC
>NA|TRBV5-6|once|TRBJ1-2
CASSPPRGGDGYTF
TGTGCCAGCAGCCCCCCGCGGGGGGGCGACGGCTACACCTTC
>NA|TRBV5-5|NA|TRBJ1-1
CASTLSGGRGNTEAFF
TGTGCCAGCACCCTTTCGGGGGGGCGAGGGAACACTGAAGCTTTCTTT
>TRBD1|TRBV6-1|NA|TRBJ2-7
CASSARGQVTAYEQYF
TGTGCCAGCAGTGCCCGGGGACAGGTGACCGCCTACGAGCAGTACTTC
>NA|TRBV3-1/TRBV3-2|NA|TRBJ2-5
CASSQEGPRETQYF
TGTGCCAGCAGCCAAGAGGGGCCCCGTGAGACCCAGTACTTC
>NA|TRBV6-2/TRBV6-3|NA|TRBJ1-1
CASSYSRTVAGGQNTEAFF
TGTGCCAGCAGTTACTCGAGAACTGTGGCAGGAGGTCAGAACACTGAAGCTTTCTTT
>NA|TRBV10-1|NA|TRBJ2-7
CASSGAGGEQYF
TGCGCCAGCAGTGGGGCCGGGGGCGAGCAGTACTTC